Following are 22 T cell receptor beta chains from one sample sequenced in a study of early T cells in non-severe SARS-CoV-2 infection (dated by TCRdb to the early 2020s). To prepare the library, 5' RACE was applied. These reads were obtained on a NextSeq 500. TCRdb trimmed public reads at Q25 via fastp, called clones via MiXCR and kept in-frame beta chains. Rows with one shared CDR3 protein collapse into an entry with the most common genes and DNA. Recorded for this sample are tens of thousands of distinct CDR3 sequences; roughly 14% of them occurred a single time. Together, the top ten hold 3% to 5% of the sample. The sample was whole blood, taken at baseline. These receptors were collected from an adult who was a healthcare worker with PCR-confirmed SARS-CoV-2 infection or an uninfected control (not recorded which).

The rearrangement uses TRBV15 and TRBJ2-3; D not resolved. The CDR3 loop spans 16 amino acids. V dropped 0 bases and J dropped 8 bases, with 18 bases sitting between them. Germline lookup yields CDR1 LNHNV and CDR2 YYDKDF (reference sequence). CDR3 nucleotide sequence: TGTGCCACCAGCAGAGATAGGGCTACCTCTGGCATTACGCAGTATTTT. It specifies CATSRDRATSGITQYF.

The sample holds many counts of this clonotype. The gene calls are TRBV20-1 and TRBJ2-1; 12 nucleotides match TRBD2. The germline CDR1 and CDR2 sequences are DFQATT and SNEGSKA (reference sequence). The J segment lost 4 bases and the V segment lost 3 bases, leaving 7 bases of the junction unmatched. The CDR3 spans 16 residues. In DNA, the CDR3 is TGCAGTGCTAGTCCTAGACTAGCGGGAGTTTACAATGAGCAGTTCTTC. Translated, it gives CSASPRLAGVYNEQFF.

The rearrangement links TRBV29-1 to TRBJ2-1; D gene uncertain. CDR3 size: 14 residues. Trimming removed 3 bases from V and 6 bases from J, with 15 bases in between. Looked up from germline, CDR1 is SQVTM and CDR2 is ANQGSEA. CDR3 nucleotide sequence: TGCAGCGTTGATGGCCAACCTTATTCCAATGAGCAGTTCTTC. Protein: CSVDGQPYSNEQFF.

This clonotype was detected only a few times. The rearrangement joins TRBV18 to TRBJ2-5; D perhaps matches TRBD2 (6 bases). V gave up 7 bases and J gave up 0 bases, with 9 bases separating them. Germline V gene sequence: CDR1 KGHSH, CDR2 LQKENI. The CDR3 covers 13 residues. DNA of the CDR3: TGTGCCAGCTTCAGGACTAACCAAGAGACCCAGTACTTC. It encodes CASFRTNQETQYF.

This clonotype was seen a few times. The genes are TRBV7-3 and TRBJ2-2, with D perhaps being TRBD1 or TRBD2 (5 bases each). The ends were cut back, 6 bases at V and 4 bases at J, with 12 bases in the middle. The CDR3 runs 14 residues. Germline assignment: CDR1 SGHTA and CDR2 FQGTGA. CDR3 loop: CASSPGAGTGELFF. The CDR3 DNA is TGTGCCAGCAGTCCCGGGGCGGGCACCGGGGAGCTGTTTTTT. Looking up the rest from reference TRBV7-3 and TRBJ2-2 gives the full variable domain: GAGVSQTPSNKVTEKGKYVELRCDPISGHTALYWYRQSLGQGPEFLIYFQGTGAADDSGLPNDRFFAVRPEGSVSTLKIQRTERGDSAVYLCASSPGAGTGELFFGEGSRLTVL.

In this sample, this clonotype turned up once. V gene TRBV14 combines with J gene TRBJ1-6; D call uncertain. This CDR3 is 14 amino acids long. The V gene's germline CDR1 is SGHDN and CDR2 FVKESK. Trimming removed 0 bases at V and 13 bases at J, with 13 bases between. CDR3 bases: TGTGCCAGCAGCCAAGAGGGAGGGCCCTTGCCCCTCCACTTT. It yields the protein CASSQEGGPLPLHF.

The rearrangement uses TRBV6-6 and TRBJ1-6, with D possibly matching TRBD1 (5 bases). V lost 0 bases, J lost 8 bases, and 11 bases lay in between. Germline V CDR1 and CDR2: MNHNY, SVGAGI (reference sequence). The CDR3 has 15 residues. The CDR3 is CASSYSTAGDSPLHF. CDR3 nucleotides: TGTGCCAGCAGTTACTCGACGGCGGGGGATTCACCCCTCCACTTT.

The chain combines TRBV7-6 with TRBJ2-1; maybe TRBD1 (6 bases). The CDR3 is made up of 15 amino acids. Germline-derived CDR1 and CDR2 are SGHVS and FNYEAQ. The germline V and J ends were trimmed by 1 base and 7 bases, with 14 bases remaining between them. CDR3 sequence (DNA): TGTGCCAGCAGCTTAGTAGGACAGTCGGGAAATGAGCAGTTCTTC. Its translation: CASSLVGQSGNEQFF.

This clonotype turned up a few times. The chain links TRBV24-1 to TRBJ1-1, with 10 bases that match TRBD1. This CDR3 has 13 amino acids. Germline-derived CDR1 and CDR2 are KGHDR and SFDVKD. After removal of 6 bases from V and 10 bases from J, the junction contained 7 bases not matched to a gene. CDR3: CATSPGQGGRAFF. The CDR3 DNA follows: TGTGCCACCAGTCCAGGACAGGGGGGACGAGCTTTCTTT.

The J gene is TRBJ2-3, the V gene TRBV7-2, with 12 nucleotides matching TRBD2. This CDR3 contains 20 residues. Trimming removed 1 base from V and 1 base from J; junction bases left unmatched: 12. The germline V gene has CDR1 SGHTA and CDR2 FQGNSA. The CDR3 loop is CASSLVPLGLAGGRTDTQYF. CDR3 bases: TGTGCCAGCAGCTTAGTCCCCCTAGGGCTAGCGGGAGGGCGCACAGATACGCAGTATTTT.

The chain joins TRBV5-1 to TRBJ2-5, with a tentative D call TRBD2 (5 bases). Germline V CDR1 and CDR2: SGHRS, YFSETQ. The CDR3 contains 14 residues. Trimming took off 4 bases at V and 5 bases at J, with 15 bases between the two ends. This chain's CDR3 is CASSTRAGMETQYF. For the CDR3, the DNA is TGCGCCAGCAGCACAAGGGCGGGTATGGAGACCCAGTACTTC.

This chain links TRBV7-2 with TRBJ2-3; 9 positions match TRBD2. There are 16 residues in the CDR3. Germline trimming cut 4 bases from V and 2 bases from J; bases unmatched to any gene: 7. Germline V CDR1 and CDR2: SGHTA, FQGNSA. The CDR3 reads CASSSRLAAPTDTQYF. CDR3 DNA sequence: TGTGCCAGCAGCTCCCGACTAGCGGCTCCCACAGATACGCAGTATTTT.

The V and J genes are TRBV5-4 and TRBJ2-3; tentative D call: TRBD2 (5 bases). The V gene lost 5 bases and the J gene lost 2 bases, with 6 bases spanning the gap. Germline CDR1 reads SGHNT; CDR2 reads YYREEE (reference sequence). This CDR3 is 12 amino acids long. The CDR3 here is CASRDFTDTQYF. For the CDR3, the DNA is TGTGCCAGCAGGGACTTCACAGATACGCAGTATTTT.

This clonotype showed up many times. V usage is TRBV3-1 and J usage is TRBJ1-1; weak D call: TRBD1 (6 bases). Germline-derived CDR1 and CDR2 are LGHDT and YNNKEL (reference sequence). Trimming removed 4 bases at V and 2 bases at J, with 17 bases between. The CDR3 has 16 residues. CDR3: CASSPPRGTLNTEAFF. The CDR3 nucleotides read TGTGCCAGCAGCCCTCCCAGAGGGACACTTAACACTGAAGCTTTCTTT.

This clonotype has just a few counts. This chain uses TRBV14 with TRBJ2-7; possibly TRBD1 for D (6 bases). The CDR3 contains 16 residues. In germline, CDR1 is SGHDN, CDR2 FVKESK. V was shortened by 5 bases and J by 4 bases, with 21 bases between the two germline ends. CDR3 DNA sequence: TGTGCCAGCAGCTCTCTCCGGGGCAGGGGCCCGTACGAGCAGTACTTC. Encoded protein: CASSSLRGRGPYEQYF.

This clonotype was observed at least ten times. This chain uses TRBV5-1 with TRBJ2-2, with 9 bases fitting TRBD2. This CDR3 spans 16 amino acids. The V segment lost 3 bases and the J segment 6 bases; nucleotides outside the gene matches: 9. Germline assignment: CDR1 SGHRS and CDR2 YFSETQ. CDR3 in DNA: TGCGCCAGCAGCTCGGCAGCTAGCGGGATCGCCGGGGAGCTGTTTTTT. As protein: CASSSAASGIAGELFF.

This clonotype showed up just a few times. The chain carries TRBV6-5 and TRBJ1-2, with D perhaps TRBD1 (5 bases). Germline CDR1 is MNHEY and CDR2 is SVGAGI. Trimming took 5 bases from V and 8 from J, leaving 15 bases between them. CDR3 size: 13 residues. The CDR3 DNA sequence: TGTGCCAGCAGTGGGCAGGGCTGGGGCGGCTACACCTTC. This encodes CASSGQGWGGYTF.

In this sample, this clonotype turned up a few times. This chain joins TRBV5-1 and TRBJ2-5, with D possibly matching TRBD2 (5 bases). Trimming shortened V by 0 bases and J by 5 bases, and 14 bases separated the two germline ends. The germline CDR1 and CDR2 sequences are SGHRS and YFSETQ. The CDR3 loop spans 15 amino acids. The CDR3 DNA is TGCGCCAGCAGCTTGGTGGGATCCCGAGGGGAGACCCAGTACTTC. Its translation: CASSLVGSRGETQYF.

This clonotype was found a few times. J is TRBJ2-7 and V is TRBV4-2, with a tentative D call TRBD1 (6 bases). Per germline, CDR1 LGHNA and CDR2 YNFKEQ. The V end was cut by 7 bases, the J end by 3 bases, with 19 bases between. The CDR3 covers 15 residues. The CDR3 DNA sequence: TGTGCCAGCAACCGAGGGGGAGCTGAGTACTACGAGCAGTACTTC. Protein sequence: CASNRGGAEYYEQYF.

The chain joins TRBV18 to TRBJ2-3, with 8 bases lining up with TRBD2. The CDR3 sequence is 14 residues long. V trimming: 3 bases; J trimming: 9 bases; junction bases outside the gene matches: 8. Per germline, CDR1 KGHSH and CDR2 LQKENI. The CDR3 nucleotides are TGTGCCAGCTCACCTACCGGGACTAGTCCGACGCAGTATTTT. This translates into CASSPTGTSPTQYF.

This chain links TRBV7-7 with TRBJ1-4; no clear D. CDR1 SSHAT and CDR2 FNYEAQ come from the germline V gene (reference sequence). Trimming removed 5 bases at V and 0 bases at J, with 7 bases between. There are 14 residues in the CDR3. The DNA of the CDR3 is TGTGCCAGCAGCCCGACCTCAACTAATGAAAAACTGTTTTTT. Protein sequence: CASSPTSTNEKLFF.

The gene calls are TRBV7-2 and TRBJ2-1, with TRBD2 as a possible D gene (6 bases). Germline CDR1 SGHTA, CDR2 FQGNSA. The V end lost 5 bases, the J end lost 13 bases, and 18 bases lay between the germline ends. This CDR3 is built from 13 residues. CDR3 sequence: CASSPETSFLQFF. The CDR3 DNA reads as TGTGCCAGCAGCCCGGAGACTAGTTTCCTTCAGTTCTTC.